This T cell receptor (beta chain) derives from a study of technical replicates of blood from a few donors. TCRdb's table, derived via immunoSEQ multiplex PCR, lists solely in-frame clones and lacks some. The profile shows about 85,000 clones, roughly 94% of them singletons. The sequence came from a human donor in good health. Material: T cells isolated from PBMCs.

The CDR3 is CASSFGDRDSIADTIYF. The DNA of the CDR3 is TGTGCCAGCAGCTTTGGTGACAGGGACTCTATCGCGGACACCATATATTTT. The rearrangement links TRBV5-6 to TRBJ1-3; 7 bases line up with TRBD1. V dropped 2 bases and J dropped 8; count of bases not matched to a gene: 16. The CDR3 loop spans 17 amino acids. Germline values: CDR1 SGHDT, CDR2 YYEEEE.